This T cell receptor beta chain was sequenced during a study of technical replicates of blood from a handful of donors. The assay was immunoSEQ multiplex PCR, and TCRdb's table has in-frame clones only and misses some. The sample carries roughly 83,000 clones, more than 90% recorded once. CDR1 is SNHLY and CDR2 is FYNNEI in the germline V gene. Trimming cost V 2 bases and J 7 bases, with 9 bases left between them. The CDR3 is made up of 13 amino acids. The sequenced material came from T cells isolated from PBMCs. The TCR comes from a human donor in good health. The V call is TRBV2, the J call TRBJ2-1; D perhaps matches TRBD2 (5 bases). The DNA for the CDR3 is TGTGCCAGCAGTGAAAATTGGGAGAATGAGCAGTTCTTC. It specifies CASSENWENEQFF.